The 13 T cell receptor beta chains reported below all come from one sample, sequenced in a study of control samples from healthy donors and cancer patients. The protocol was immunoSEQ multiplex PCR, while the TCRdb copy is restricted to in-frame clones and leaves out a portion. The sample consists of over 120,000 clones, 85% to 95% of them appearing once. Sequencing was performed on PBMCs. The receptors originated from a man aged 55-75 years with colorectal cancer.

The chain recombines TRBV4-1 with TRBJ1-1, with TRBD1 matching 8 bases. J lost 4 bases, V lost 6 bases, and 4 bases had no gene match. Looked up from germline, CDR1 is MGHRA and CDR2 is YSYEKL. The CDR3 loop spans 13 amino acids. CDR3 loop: CASSSQGVTEAFF. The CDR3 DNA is TGCGCCAGCAGTTCACAGGGGGTCACTGAAGCTTTCTTT.

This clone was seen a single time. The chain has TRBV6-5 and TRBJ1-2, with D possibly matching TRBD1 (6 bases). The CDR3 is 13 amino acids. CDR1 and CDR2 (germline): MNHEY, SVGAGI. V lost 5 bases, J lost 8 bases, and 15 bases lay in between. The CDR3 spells CASSPPTGHGYTF. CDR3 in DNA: TGTGCCAGCAGTCCCCCCACAGGGCACGGCTACACCTTC.

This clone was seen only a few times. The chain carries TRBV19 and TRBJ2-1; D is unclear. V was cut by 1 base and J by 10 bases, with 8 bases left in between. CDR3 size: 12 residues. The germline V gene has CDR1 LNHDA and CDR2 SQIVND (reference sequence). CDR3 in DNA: TGTGCCAGTAGTATAGGGGTGAGGGAGCAGTTCTTC. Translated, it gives CASSIGVREQFF.

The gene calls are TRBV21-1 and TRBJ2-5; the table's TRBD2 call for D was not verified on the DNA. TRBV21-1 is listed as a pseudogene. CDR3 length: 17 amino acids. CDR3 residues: CASSNPLAGAGEETQYF. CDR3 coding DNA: TGTGCCAGCAGCAATCCGCTAGCGGGGGCCGGCGAGGAGACCCAGTACTTC.

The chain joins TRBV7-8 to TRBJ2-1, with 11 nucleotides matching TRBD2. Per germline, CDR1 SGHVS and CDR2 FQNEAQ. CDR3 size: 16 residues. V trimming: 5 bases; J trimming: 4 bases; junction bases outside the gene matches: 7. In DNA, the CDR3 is TGTGCCAGCAGCGTCGGGACTAGCGGTATGTACAATGAGCAGTTCTTC. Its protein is CASSVGTSGMYNEQFF.

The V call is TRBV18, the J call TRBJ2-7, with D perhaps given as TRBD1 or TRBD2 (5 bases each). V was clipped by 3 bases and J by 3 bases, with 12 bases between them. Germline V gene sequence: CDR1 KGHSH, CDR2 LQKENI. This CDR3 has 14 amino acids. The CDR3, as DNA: TGTGCCAGCTCACCGAACGGGGACGGCTACGAGCAGTACTTC. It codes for CASSPNGDGYEQYF.

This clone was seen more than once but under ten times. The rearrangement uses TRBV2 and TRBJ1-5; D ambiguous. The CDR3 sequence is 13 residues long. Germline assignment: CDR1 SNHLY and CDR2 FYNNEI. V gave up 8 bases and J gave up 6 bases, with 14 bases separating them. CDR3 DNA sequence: TGTGCCAGCTCCTTTGGGGAGACTCAGCCCCAGCATTTT. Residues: CASSFGETQPQHF. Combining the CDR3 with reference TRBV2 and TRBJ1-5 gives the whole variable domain EPEVTQTPSHQVTQMGQEVILRCVPISNHLYFYWYRQILGQKVEFLVSFYNNEISEKSEIFDDQFSVERPDGSNFTLKIRSTKLEDSAMYFCASSFGETQPQHFGDGTRLSIL.

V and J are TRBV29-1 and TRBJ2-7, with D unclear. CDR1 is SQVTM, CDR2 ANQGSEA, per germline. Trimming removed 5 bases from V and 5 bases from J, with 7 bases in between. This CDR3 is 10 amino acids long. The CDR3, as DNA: TGCAGCGTTCGAGAAAACGAGCAGTACTTC. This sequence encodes CSVRENEQYF.

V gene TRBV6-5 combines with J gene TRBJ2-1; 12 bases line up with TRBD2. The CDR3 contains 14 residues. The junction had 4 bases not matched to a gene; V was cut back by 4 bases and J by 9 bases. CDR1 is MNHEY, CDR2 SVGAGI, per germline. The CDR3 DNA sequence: TGTGCCAGCAGTTCCTCGACTAGCGGGGGTGAGCAGTTCTTC. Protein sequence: CASSSSTSGGEQFF.

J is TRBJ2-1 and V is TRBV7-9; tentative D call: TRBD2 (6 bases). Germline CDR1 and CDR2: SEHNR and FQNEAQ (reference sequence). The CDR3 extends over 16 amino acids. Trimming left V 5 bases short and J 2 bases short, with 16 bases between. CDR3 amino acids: CASSQRGEVPYNEQFF. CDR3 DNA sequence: TGTGCCAGCAGCCAACGAGGGGAGGTCCCCTACAATGAGCAGTTCTTC.

This chain's CDR3 is CATSDLGDSNTGELFF. The CDR3 nucleotides are TGTGCCACCAGTGATTTAGGGGACAGTAACACCGGGGAGCTGTTTTTT. The rearrangement uses TRBV24-1 and TRBJ2-2; TRBD1 matches 7 bases. Germline V lookup: CDR1 KGHDR, CDR2 SFDVKD. The CDR3 is made up of 16 amino acids. Trimming at V came to 1 base and at J to 2 bases, leaving 3 bases not matched to a gene.

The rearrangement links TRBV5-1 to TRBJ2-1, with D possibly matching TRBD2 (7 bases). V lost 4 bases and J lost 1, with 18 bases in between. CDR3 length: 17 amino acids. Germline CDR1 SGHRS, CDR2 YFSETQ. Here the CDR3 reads CASSGERGGVSYNEQFF. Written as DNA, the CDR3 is TGCGCCAGCAGCGGAGAGAGAGGGGGGGTATCCTACAATGAGCAGTTCTTC. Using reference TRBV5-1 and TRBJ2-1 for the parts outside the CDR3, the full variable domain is KAGVTQTPRYLIKTRGQQVTLSCSPISGHRSVSWYQQTPGQGLQFLFEYFSETQRNKGNFPGRFSGRQFSNSRSEMNVSTLELGDSALYLCASSGERGGVSYNEQFFGPGTRLTVL.

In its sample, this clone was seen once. In nucleotides, the CDR3 is TGTGCCAGCAGCCGCCCTAGCGGGGGGGCGGGGACCCAGTACTTC. Its protein product is CASSRPSGGAGTQYF. The chain carries TRBV5-4 and TRBJ2-5, with 12 bases fitting TRBD2. CDR3 length equals 15 residues. The ends lost 4 bases at V and 7 bases at J; junction bases unmatched: 8. Germline values: CDR1 SGHNT, CDR2 YYREEE (reference sequence).